Listed below are T cell receptor beta chains from one sample, sequenced in a study of OX40 agonist ivuxolimab in advanced cancers. Using immunoSEQ multiplex PCR, the repertoire was profiled, and TCRdb retains in-frame clones only, with some absent. The sample lists roughly 70,000 clones; 85% to 90% were seen once. The input for sequencing was CD4+ or CD8+ T cells sorted from blood, taken in a trial of the OX40 agonist ivuxolimab. These receptors originate from an adult with an advanced solid tumor such as melanoma, head and neck, liver or kidney cancer. Both conserved end residues are part of each CDR3. The D gene is left open where the match is weak. Some rows have no size entry. The others give once, few or many, or a class for an expanded clone.

D	J	size	V	DNA	CDR3
NA	TRBJ1-1	few	TRBV29-1	TGCAGCGTTGGACAATTGAACACTGAAGCTTTCTTT	CSVGQLNTEAFF
NA	TRBJ1-5	few	TRBV4-2	TGTGCCAGCAGCCAAGATGTAGGGGGGCCTAGCAATCAGCCCCAGCATTTT	CASSQDVGGPSNQPQHF
TRBD1	TRBJ2-2	NA	TRBV5-1	TGCGCCAGCAGCCTCCGGACAGGTCTAAACACCGGGGAGCTGTTTTTT	CASSLRTGLNTGELFF
TRBD2	TRBJ2-1	NA	TRBV6-5	TGTGCCAGCAGTTACGACGGCGGGAGAGGTAATGAGCAGTTCTTC	CASSYDGGRGNEQFF
NA	TRBJ1-4	NA	TRBV19	TGTGCCAGTAGTATAGCGGGGACTCGGAGGGAAAAACTGTTTTTT	CASSIAGTRREKLFF
NA	TRBJ1-2	NA	TRBV6-5	TGTGCCAGCAGTTACGATTTCGTCGGAGGCTATGGCTACACCTTC	CASSYDFVGGYGYTF
TRBD2	TRBJ2-1	NA	TRBV7-9	TGTGCCAGCAGCTTCGGACTAGCGGGGTCCGAGGAGCAGTTCTTC	CASSFGLAGSEEQFF
NA	TRBJ2-7	few	TRBV9	TGTGCCAGCAGCCCGGGGCCCCTAGAGCCAGAGCAGTACTTC	CASSPGPLEPEQYF
TRBD1	TRBJ1-5	NA	TRBV28	TGTGCCAGCAGATCCGGGACAGCCAATCAGCCCCAGCATTTT	CASRSGTANQPQHF
TRBD1	TRBJ1-3	NA	TRBV19	TGTGCCAGTAGTCCCCGGACAGGGCATGGAAACACCATATATTTT	CASSPRTGHGNTIYF
TRBD2	TRBJ2-5	NA	TRBV27	TGTGCCAGCAGTTGGACTAGCAAGGGAGAGACCCAGTACTTC	CASSWTSKGETQYF
TRBD2	TRBJ2-1	NA	TRBV7-6	TGTGCCAGCAGCTTACGGTCTCTAGCGGAGAACAATGAGCAGTTCTTC	CASSLRSLAENNEQFF
NA	TRBJ1-2	NA	TRBV5-1	TGCGCCAGCAGCCCGGGACTAAACTATGGCTACACCTTC	CASSPGLNYGYTF
TRBD2	TRBJ2-1	NA	TRBV29-1	TGCAGCGTGGGAACGGGAGGGCCGACTGAGCAGTTCTTC	CSVGTGGPTEQFF
NA	TRBJ2-3	NA	TRBV11-2	TGTGCCAGCAGCCCCCGGGGTCCCCTCACAGATACGCAGTATTTT	CASSPRGPLTDTQYF
NA	TRBJ2-4	few	TRBV2	TGTGCCAGCCGAAGGGGGGCCAAAAACATTCAGTACTTC	CASRRGAKNIQYF
NA	TRBJ1-6	once	TRBV6-5	TGTGCCAGCAGTCCGCTACAGGTCGGAAATTCACCCCTCCACTTT	CASSPLQVGNSPLHF
TRBD2	TRBJ2-7	NA	TRBV2	TGTGCCAGCAGCCTCGAACTAGCGGGTTACGAGCAGTACTTC	CASSLELAGYEQYF
TRBD1	TRBJ2-2	NA	TRBV19	TGTGCCAGTAGTCCCGGGACAGGGAACACCGGGGAGCTGTTTTTT	CASSPGTGNTGELFF
TRBD1	TRBJ2-1	NA	TRBV19	TGTGCCAGTAGTCGACGGACAGGTTTGTACAATGAGCAGTTCTTC	CASSRRTGLYNEQFF
TRBD1	TRBJ2-2	once	TRBV19	TGTGCCAGTAGTATACAGACAGGGAGTATCGGGGAGCTGTTTTTT	CASSIQTGSIGELFF
NA	TRBJ2-7	NA	TRBV7-9	TGTGCCAGCAGCTTAGCGCTCCTCGGCCCCTACGAGCAGTACTTC	CASSLALLGPYEQYF
TRBD1	TRBJ1-5	NA	TRBV7-2	TGTGCCAGCAGCTTAGCGGGCGGACAGGGACATCAGCCCCAGCATTTT	CASSLAGGQGHQPQHF
NA	TRBJ2-7	NA	TRBV21-1	TGTGCCAGCAAACCCCCGGGACTAGCGGGATTCGAGCAGTACTTC	CASKPPGLAGFEQYF
TRBD2	TRBJ2-2	NA	TRBV27	TGTGCCAGCAGTTCATTGGGGACTAGCGGGACGGGGGAGCTGTTTTTT	CASSSLGTSGTGELFF
TRBD1	TRBJ2-7	NA	TRBV7-6	TGTGCCAGCAGCCTCGGCGGGACAGGGGTCTACGAGCAGTACTTC	CASSLGGTGVYEQYF
NA	TRBJ1-6	NA	TRBV30	TGTGCCTGGAGTGTCTCTCTTGGATCACCCCTCCACTTT	CAWSVSLGSPLHF
TRBD2	TRBJ2-3	NA	TRBV7-6	TGTGCCAGCAGCCCCGCGGGGGGGATGCAGTATTTT	CASSPAGGMQYF
TRBD2	TRBJ2-7	once	TRBV28	TGTGCCAGCAGTTTCACACCGGGACTAGCGGCTACTTACGAGCAGTACTTC	CASSFTPGLAATYEQYF
TRBD1	TRBJ1-1	few	TRBV13	TGTGCCAGCAGCTGGGGACAGGGGAACACTGAAGCTTTCTTT	CASSWGQGNTEAFF
NA	TRBJ1-1	NA	TRBV6-6	TGTGCCAGCAGCCCCCCCAAGAACACTGAAGCTTTCTTT	CASSPPKNTEAFF
TRBD1	TRBJ2-7	NA	TRBV2	TGTGCCAGCAGTGTTGGGGTGGACAGGACCTACGAGCAGTACTTC	CASSVGVDRTYEQYF
NA	TRBJ2-7	NA	TRBV18	TGTGCCAGCTCACCAGCCCGACGTCGTGATGGCGAGCAGTACTTC	CASSPARRRDGEQYF
NA	TRBJ1-5	NA	TRBV30	TGTGCCTGGAAAGAAAAGGGCTATAGCAATCAGCCCCAGCATTTT	CAWKEKGYSNQPQHF
TRBD2	TRBJ2-7	NA	TRBV5-8	TGTGCCAGCAGCTCCCGACTAGCGGGAGTTGGTGAGCAGTACTTC	CASSSRLAGVGEQYF
TRBD2	TRBJ2-3	NA	TRBV6-1	TGTGCCAGCAGTGAAGGGGGACTAGCCTGGAGGAATACGCAGTATTTT	CASSEGGLAWRNTQYF
NA	TRBJ2-7	NA	TRBV11-1	TGTGCCAGCAGGCCCACAGCTACCTACGAGCAGTACTTC	CASRPTATYEQYF
TRBD2	TRBJ2-1	NA	TRBV6-5	TGTGCCAGCAGTTTGACTAGCGGACTCTACAATGAGCAGTTCTTC	CASSLTSGLYNEQFF
NA	TRBJ1-5	NA	TRBV10-3	TGTGCCATCAGGGGGGGGTTCGGTCAGCCCCAGCATTTT	CAIRGGFGQPQHF
NA	TRBJ1-4	NA	TRBV6-5	TGTGCCAGCAGTTACTCAAGGGGACGGCTGTTTTTT	CASSYSRGRLFF
TRBD1	TRBJ1-2	NA	TRBV7-2	TGTGCCAGCAGCTTGGACAGGGGGATTTCTGGCTACACCTTC	CASSLDRGISGYTF
NA	TRBJ1-1	NA	TRBV19	TGTGCCAGTTCCAGCCACACTGAAGCTTTCTTT	CASSSHTEAFF
NA	TRBJ2-7	NA	TRBV30	TGTGCCTGGAGTAGTGGGAGGAACCTAGGATCCTACGAGCAGTACTTC	CAWSSGRNLGSYEQYF
NA	TRBJ1-1	NA	TRBV11-2	TGTGCCAGCAGCTTAGACAGAGACACTGAAGCTTTCTTT	CASSLDRDTEAFF
NA	TRBJ2-3	once	TRBV4-1	TGCGCCAGCAGCCAAGATCCCCAGGGGACGAGGACAGATACGCAGTATTTT	CASSQDPQGTRTDTQYF
NA	TRBJ2-7	NA	TRBV7-2	TGTGCCAGTGGGTTTGAGGAGGCGTATCGCGAGCAGTACTTC	CASGFEEAYREQYF
NA	TRBJ2-7	once	TRBV5-4	TGTGCCAGCAGCTTGCCGGGCAGCGTTACCTACGAGCAGTACTTC	CASSLPGSVTYEQYF
NA	TRBJ2-1	NA	TRBV9	TGTGCCAGCAGCCCCGAAGGCCTGTCCTACAATGAGCAGTTCTTC	CASSPEGLSYNEQFF
TRBD2	TRBJ2-7	NA	TRBV6-6	TGTGCCAGCAGATCGAGACTAGCGGGAGTTAGCGAGCAGTACTTC	CASRSRLAGVSEQYF
TRBD2	TRBJ2-2	NA	TRBV28	TGTGCCAGCAGTTTATTGGCGGGAGGGAACACCGGGGAGCTGTTTTTT	CASSLLAGGNTGELFF
TRBD2	TRBJ2-2	NA	TRBV10-3	TGTGCCATTCAGCGGGATGGCGACACCGGGGAGCTGTTTTTT	CAIQRDGDTGELFF
TRBD2	TRBJ2-3	NA	TRBV11-2	TGTGCCAGCAGCCGGGGACTAGCGGGAGCAGATACGCAGTATTTT	CASSRGLAGADTQYF
TRBD2	TRBJ2-7	NA	TRBV27	TGTGCCAGCAGAAGGACTAGCCAGACCTACGAGCAGTACTTC	CASRRTSQTYEQYF
TRBD1	TRBJ1-1	NA	TRBV18	TGTGCCAGCTCACCAGGGTACAGGGGGAACACTGAAGCTTTCTTT	CASSPGYRGNTEAFF